These T cell receptor beta chains were read from a single sample in a study of identical twins. TCRdb reprocessed the 5' RACE reads via MiXCR and lists one record per CDR3 protein. The sample records 410,000 or so distinct CDR3 sequences, about 18% being singletons. The sample consisted of naive T cells sorted from blood. These receptor sequences come from a man between 45 and 60 years old in good health. The CDR3 runs from the conserved cysteine through the conserved F or W. The order of the fields is V gene, J gene, D gene, clone size, CDR3 protein, CDR3 DNA. A D gene is named only where the DNA matches it firmly. Some rows mark clone size as missing; the rest say once, few, many or name a class of expanded clone.

TRBV20-1,TRBJ1-1,.,many,CSAPRNTEAFF,TGCAGTGCCCCTAGGAACACTGAAGCTTTCTTT
TRBV20-1,TRBJ1-4,.,many,CSVRTESEKLFF,TGCAGTGTAAGGACGGAAAGTGAAAAACTGTTTTTT
TRBV5-5,TRBJ2-7,TRBD1,few,CASSIRDRYYEQYF,TGTGCCAGCAGCATCCGGGACAGATACTACGAGCAGTACTTC
TRBV6-1,TRBJ2-1,TRBD1,many,CASSAQGADEQFF,TGTGCCAGCAGTGCCCAGGGGGCGGATGAGCAGTTCTTC
TRBV5-6,TRBJ2-1,.,many,CASSLTVSSYNEQFF,TGTGCCAGCAGCTTGACAGTCAGCTCCTACAATGAGCAGTTCTTC
TRBV7-2,TRBJ2-1,.,few,CATQSGGYNEQFF,TGTGCCACCCAAAGTGGAGGGTACAATGAGCAGTTCTTC
TRBV20-1,TRBJ2-5,.,many,CSAPRAGTQYF,TGCAGTGCCCCCCGTGCCGGAACCCAGTACTTC
TRBV4-2,TRBJ2-1,TRBD2,.,CASSPSTSGGFHEQFF,TGTGCCAGCAGCCCTTCCACTAGCGGGGGGTTCCATGAGCAGTTCTTC
TRBV6-5,TRBJ1-1,.,few,CASSYGGTLTEAFF,TGTGCCAGCAGTTACGGAGGGACGCTCACTGAAGCTTTCTTT
TRBV5-5,TRBJ1-5,.,.,CASSTRPSSNQPQHF,TGTGCCAGCAGCACCCGACCGAGTAGCAATCAGCCCCAGCATTTT
TRBV12-3/TRBV12-4,TRBJ1-5,TRBD1,few,CASSPGTGVWPQHF,TGTGCCAGCAGTCCGGGGACAGGAGTTTGGCCCCAGCATTTT
TRBV5-1,TRBJ2-1,TRBD2,many,CASSPSGGSSYNEQFF,TGCGCCAGCAGCCCCAGCGGGGGGAGCTCCTACAATGAGCAGTTCTTC
TRBV7-8,TRBJ2-7,.,many,CASSLRQFSYEQYF,TGTGCCAGCAGCTTACGACAGTTCTCCTACGAGCAGTACTTC
TRBV5-1,TRBJ2-1,TRBD2,many,CASSYDWGGEQFF,TGCGCCAGCAGCTACGACTGGGGGGGAGAGCAGTTCTTC
TRBV6-2/TRBV6-3,TRBJ2-3,TRBD2,few,CASLLLSGGAISESTDTQYF,TGTGCCAGCCTCCTGCTTAGCGGGGGCGCGATATCGGAGAGCACAGATACGCAGTATTTT
TRBV12-3/TRBV12-4,TRBJ1-3,.,many,CASSLGALALSGNTIYF,TGTGCCAGCAGTTTAGGCGCACTAGCTCTCTCTGGAAACACCATATATTTT
TRBV24-1,TRBJ2-1,TRBD1,few,CATSESGTDEQFF,TGTGCCACCAGTGAGTCCGGGACAGATGAGCAGTTCTTC
TRBV12-3/TRBV12-4,TRBJ2-7,TRBD2,.,CASRLAGAPYEQYF,TGTGCCAGCAGACTAGCGGGAGCACCCTACGAGCAGTACTTC
TRBV19,TRBJ1-2,TRBD1,.,CASQDRGYGYTF,TGTGCCAGTCAAGACAGGGGATATGGCTACACCTTC
TRBV10-3,TRBJ1-2,TRBD1,.,CAIMPGTGINYGYTF,TGTGCCATCATGCCCGGGACAGGGATAAACTATGGCTACACCTTC
TRBV4-2,TRBJ2-6,.,.,CASSQEIGAGNVLTF,TGTGCCAGCAGCCAAGAGATTGGTGCGGGCAACGTCCTGACTTTC
TRBV12-3/TRBV12-4,TRBJ2-5,.,few,CASSSLGDQETQYF,TGTGCCAGCAGCTCGTTAGGGGATCAGGAGACCCAGTACTTC
TRBV29-1,TRBJ2-5,.,many,CSVDPPLEGHRETQYF,TGCAGCGTTGACCCCCCATTAGAGGGGCATAGGGAGACCCAGTACTTC
TRBV7-2,TRBJ2-1,.,.,CASSLHGLRHGVNEQFF,TGTGCCAGCAGCTTACACGGACTTCGTCACGGGGTCAATGAGCAGTTCTTC
TRBV6-5,TRBJ2-6,.,many,CASSYSGGPSGANVLTF,TGTGCCAGCAGTTACTCAGGGGGTCCTTCTGGGGCCAACGTCCTGACTTTC
TRBV9,TRBJ2-7,TRBD1,.,CASSIRQGFSEQYF,TGTGCCAGCAGCATAAGACAGGGTTTCTCCGAGCAGTACTTC
TRBV5-1,TRBJ2-1,.,many,CASSPWTYNEQFF,TGCGCCAGCAGCCCCTGGACCTACAATGAGCAGTTCTTC
TRBV10-3,TRBJ1-1,.,.,CAISEGQRMNTEAFF,TGTGCCATCAGTGAGGGACAGCGGATGAACACTGAAGCTTTCTTT